Presented here are 27 T cell receptor beta chains from one specimen sequenced in a study of early T cells in non-severe SARS-CoV-2 infection. From the 5' RACE reads, TCRdb called clonotypes with MiXCR, one entry per CDR3 protein. The sample has about 36,000 distinct CDR3 sequences, under 8% seen once; the top ten hold around a quarter. This material consisted of whole blood, taken at baseline. The receptors stem from an adult who was a healthcare worker with PCR-confirmed SARS-CoV-2 infection or an uninfected control (not recorded which).

This clonotype was seen at least ten times. The gene calls are TRBV12-3 or TRBV12-4 and TRBJ2-3, with TRBD2 identical over 10 bases. The CDR3 is 15 residues long. V lost 6 bases to trimming and J lost 1 base; unmatched junction nucleotides: 4. The CDR3 loop is CASRSGTSGTDTQYF. The CDR3 bases are TGTGCCAGCAGAAGCGGGACTAGCGGCACAGATACGCAGTATTTT.

This clonotype turned up a few times. This sequence joins TRBV6-5 and TRBJ1-1; the D gene is possibly TRBD1 (6 bases). The CDR3 consists of 11 residues. Trimming shortened V by 5 bases and J by 8 bases, and 9 bases separated the two germline ends. Germline V gene sequence: CDR1 MNHEY, CDR2 SVGAGI. The DNA for the CDR3 is TGTGCCAGCAGTCAGGGGATCGAAGCTTTCTTT. It yields the protein CASSQGIEAFF.

This clonotype showed up just a few times. The rearrangement links TRBV27 to TRBJ2-3; 8 bases are a match to TRBD1. The CDR3 extends over 15 amino acids. Trimming at V came to 6 bases and at J to 5 bases, leaving 10 bases not matched to a gene. CDR1 is MNHEY, CDR2 SMNVEV, per germline (reference sequence). CDR3 sequence (DNA): TGTGCCAGCAGGGACCAGGGGGCGGTAAGAGATACGCAGTATTTT. It translates to CASRDQGAVRDTQYF.

The chain recombines TRBV18 with TRBJ1-4; no reliable D call. V gave up 0 bases and J gave up 4 bases, with 9 bases separating them. The CDR3 length is 15 residues. The germline gives CDR1 KGHSH, CDR2 LQKENI. The CDR3 region has the DNA TGTGCCAGCTCACCACCGACGGGGATTAATGAAAAACTGTTTTTT. This codes for CASSPPTGINEKLFF.

This clonotype was counted ten times or more. The chain links TRBV3-1 to TRBJ2-5; TRBD1 agrees at 10 bases. Germline V CDR1 and CDR2: LGHDT, YNNKEL (reference sequence). There are 16 residues in the CDR3. J gave up 2 bases and V 1 base, and 4 bases lay outside the gene matches. CDR3 sequence (DNA): TGTGCCAGCAGCCAAGCGACAGGGGGCCTGCAAGAGACCCAGTACTTC. As protein: CASSQATGGLQETQYF.

A few counts support this clonotype. This chain connects TRBV2 to TRBJ2-1, with D unresolved. Looked up from germline, CDR1 is SNHLY and CDR2 is FYNNEI. The V gene lost 6 bases and the J gene lost 5 bases, with 11 bases spanning the gap. The CDR3 extends over 13 amino acids. CDR3 protein: CASSPSRDNEQFF. The CDR3 DNA reads as TGTGCCAGCAGCCCCTCTCGGGACAATGAGCAGTTCTTC.

This clonotype occurred many times. The rearrangement joins TRBV2 to TRBJ2-1; tentative D call: TRBD2 (5 bases). Germline-derived CDR1 and CDR2 are SNHLY and FYNNEI. The CDR3 contains 15 residues. With 3 bases removed from V and 0 bases from J, the gap between germline ends came to 9 bases. CDR3 loop: CASSDGIGSYNEQFF. In DNA form, the CDR3 reads TGTGCCAGCAGTGACGGGATCGGCTCCTACAATGAGCAGTTCTTC.

V and J are TRBV28 and TRBJ1-2; TRBD1 might be the D (5 bases). From germline, CDR1 is MDHEN and CDR2 SYDVKM. Trimming stripped 2 bases from V and 8 bases from J, with 18 bases between. The CDR3 extends over 15 amino acids. CDR3 region: CASSLRKQFPGGYTF. The CDR3 coding sequence is TGTGCCAGCAGTTTAAGAAAACAGTTCCCAGGGGGCTACACCTTC.

There are many counts of this clonotype. The chain couples TRBV27 to TRBJ2-1; 7 bases fit TRBD2. Unmatched junction bases numbered 17, after V lost 5 bases and J lost 10 bases. The germline CDR1 and CDR2 sequences are MNHEY and SMNVEV (reference sequence). The CDR3 contains 16 residues. In nucleotides, the CDR3 is TGTGCCAGCAGTAGAGATCCCGGGATCCCGGGGGGAGAGCAGTTCTTC. This translates into CASSRDPGIPGGEQFF.

This clonotype showed up many times. The V and J genes are TRBV6-6 and TRBJ2-7, with TRBD1 matching 7 bases. The CDR3 length is 14 residues. CDR1 MNHNY and CDR2 SVGAGI come from the germline V gene (reference sequence). V shed 6 bases, J shed 2 bases, and the junction held 7 bases outside the gene matches. The DNA of the CDR3 is TGTGCCAGCAGGCGACAGGGCGCGACCTACGAGCAGTACTTC. Protein: CASRRQGATYEQYF.

This clonotype was seen many times. The V and J genes are TRBV20-1 and TRBJ1-4, with TRBD1 matching 7 bases. Germline V gene lookup returns CDR1 DFQATT and CDR2 SNEGSKA (reference sequence). The CDR3 runs to 14 residues. V was clipped by 3 bases and J by 4 bases; unmatched bases: 5. The CDR3 region is CSASLGQSNEKLFF. The CDR3 bases are TGCAGTGCTAGTTTGGGACAGAGTAATGAAAAACTGTTTTTT.

As concerns this clonotype: Just one base apart from a much larger clone, this may be a read error. V and J are TRBV7-9 and TRBJ1-4, with D possibly TRBD1 on 6 matching bases. Germline loops: CDR1 SEHNR, CDR2 FQNEAQ (reference sequence). The CDR3 totals 15 residues. CDR3 residues: CVSSLLDSTNEKLFF. The CDR3 DNA reads as TGTGTCAGCAGCTTATTGGACAGTACTAATGAAAAACTGTTTTTT.

This clonotype was detected many times. The V gene is TRBV20-1, the J gene TRBJ2-1; TRBD2 might be the D (6 bases). This CDR3 is built from 13 residues. V shed 3 bases and J shed 7 bases, with 13 bases lying between them. The germline V gene has CDR1 DFQATT and CDR2 SNEGSKA (reference sequence). The CDR3 nucleotides are TGCAGTGCTAGGAGGCAGGGAGGTAATGAGCAGTTCTTC. Translated, it gives CSARRQGGNEQFF.

The chain carries TRBV7-2 and TRBJ2-1; perhaps TRBD1 as D (6 bases). Germline lookup yields CDR1 SGHTA and CDR2 FQGNSA. V lost 6 bases and J 3 bases, leaving 12 bases between the germline ends. The CDR3 has 14 residues. CDR3 loop: CASSRDTGYNEQFF. Written as DNA, the CDR3 is TGTGCCAGCAGTCGGGACACTGGCTACAATGAGCAGTTCTTC. The full variable domain, with the rest looked up from reference TRBV7-2 and TRBJ2-1, is GAGVSQSPSNKVTEKGKDVELRCDPISGHTALYWYRQSLGQGLEFLIYFQGNSAPDKSGLPSDRFSAERTGGSVSTLTIQRTQQEDSAVYLCASSRDTGYNEQFFGPGTRLTVL.

The sample holds many counts of this clonotype. The chain joins TRBV11-2 to TRBJ2-1, with 7 bases fitting TRBD2. Germline V gene lookup returns CDR1 SGHAT and CDR2 FQNNGV. The length of the CDR3 is 18 residues. The ends lost 5 bases at V and 5 bases at J; junction bases unmatched: 18. The CDR3 region has the DNA TGTGCCAGCAGCCTGGGACGGCTTTTGAGCGGGATCGACAATGAGCAGTTCTTC. This sequence encodes CASSLGRLLSGIDNEQFF.

The sample holds many counts of this clonotype. This rearrangement joins TRBV29-1 to TRBJ1-4; no reliable D call. The CDR3 length is 14 residues. Germline-derived CDR1 and CDR2 are SQVTM and ANQGSEA. V was trimmed by 3 bases and J by 0 bases, leaving 8 bases between them. This CDR3 is CSVETAATNEKLFF. The DNA of the CDR3 is TGCAGCGTTGAGACGGCAGCAACTAATGAAAAACTGTTTTTT.

Turning to this clonotype: This may arise from a read error, as a much more abundant clone is one base away. J is TRBJ1-1 and V is TRBV12-3 or TRBV12-4; D is unresolved. V shed 6 bases and J shed 5 bases, with 10 bases lying between them. The CDR3 loop spans 12 amino acids. CDR3 region: CASSPRVTEAFF. In DNA form, the CDR3 reads TGTGCCAGCAGCCCGAGGGTTACTGAAGCTTTCTTT.

The rearrangement uses TRBV7-2 and TRBJ2-3; no clear D gene. V dropped 5 bases and J dropped 0 bases, with 21 bases sitting between them. The CDR3 contains 18 residues. The germline gives CDR1 SGHTA, CDR2 FQGNSA. The CDR3 coding sequence is TGTGCCAGCAGCCCCCCCGGATCGGGTTCTTCTAGCACAGATACGCAGTATTTT. Translated, it gives CASSPPGSGSSSTDTQYF.

This clonotype occurred many times. The V call is TRBV28, the J call TRBJ2-7; perhaps TRBD2 as D (5 bases). Trimming took off 6 bases at V and 0 bases at J, with 9 bases between the two ends. The CDR3 is made up of 13 amino acids. Germline CDR1 reads MDHEN; CDR2 reads SYDVKM. CDR3 sequence (DNA): TGTGCCAGCAGCTTAGGGAGCTCCTACGAGCAGTACTTC. Its translation: CASSLGSSYEQYF.

At least ten counts were recorded for this clonotype. This chain connects TRBV20-1 to TRBJ2-7; 9 bases align to TRBD1. CDR1 is DFQATT, CDR2 SNEGSKA, per germline (reference sequence). The CDR3 covers 15 residues. With V trimmed by 5 bases and J by 5 bases, 13 bases remained unmatched. The CDR3 is CSADSSGQGINEQYF. The CDR3 nucleotides read TGCAGTGCTGACTCATCGGGACAGGGAATAAACGAGCAGTACTTC.

This clonotype showed up many times. The chain couples TRBV11-2 to TRBJ2-3, with 7 bases fitting TRBD1. J lost 0 bases, V lost 2 bases, and 11 bases had no gene match. Germline assignment: CDR1 SGHAT and CDR2 FQNNGV. CDR3 length: 18 residues. The CDR3 DNA is TGTGCCAGCAGCTTATTCCCCCAGACAGGGCCTAGCACAGATACGCAGTATTTT. Its protein is CASSLFPQTGPSTDTQYF.

This clonotype was detected many times. The genes are TRBV7-3 and TRBJ2-4; no definite D call. Germline CDR1 SGHTA, CDR2 FQGTGA. The CDR3 consists of 13 residues. The V end was cut by 4 bases, the J end by 6 bases, with 10 bases between. In DNA, the CDR3 is TGTGCCAGCAGCTCTTCGCCCCGAAACATTCAGTACTTC. Amino acids: CASSSSPRNIQYF.

This clonotype has a handful of counts. The V call is TRBV12-3 or TRBV12-4, the J call TRBJ1-1; the D gene is possibly TRBD1 (5 bases). CDR3 length: 13 residues. The V end was cut by 5 bases, the J end by 3 bases, with 10 bases between. CDR3 region: CASSTQGYTEAFF. The CDR3 DNA is TGTGCCAGCAGTACCCAGGGTTACACTGAAGCTTTCTTT.

This rearrangement joins TRBV28 to TRBJ1-4; the match to TRBD1 covers 9 bases. This CDR3 has 13 amino acids. V trimming: 10 bases; J trimming: 8 bases; junction bases outside the gene matches: 8. CDR1 MDHEN and CDR2 SYDVKM come from the germline V gene. The CDR3 DNA reads as TGTGCCACAAGGACAGGGGCCTGGGAAAAACTGTTTTTT. Protein product: CATRTGAWEKLFF.

This clonotype was counted at least ten times. Here the CDR3 DNA reads TGTGCCAGCAGTTTAGGGGGAGTTGGCACAGATACGCAGTATTTT. It translates to CASSLGGVGTDTQYF. V and J are TRBV28 and TRBJ2-3; D possibly matches TRBD1 or TRBD2 (5 bases each). From germline, CDR1 is MDHEN and CDR2 SYDVKM. Trimming pared 2 bases from V and 1 base from J, leaving 10 bases between. This CDR3 spans 15 amino acids.

This clonotype was recorded a few times. This sequence joins TRBV7-8 and TRBJ1-2; 12 bases align to TRBD1. Germline trimming cut 3 bases from V and 7 bases from J; bases unmatched to any gene: 9. CDR1 and CDR2 from the germline V gene are SGHVS and FQNEAQ. The CDR3 has 16 residues. The CDR3 loop is CASSFSSGTGGSGYTF. CDR3 DNA sequence: TGTGCCAGCAGCTTTTCCTCCGGGACAGGGGGCTCTGGCTACACCTTC.

This clonotype came up many times. The chain recombines TRBV7-2 with TRBJ2-2; D is undetermined. This CDR3 is 16 amino acids long. CDR1 SGHTA and CDR2 FQGNSA come from the germline V gene. The V and J ends lost 3 bases and 2 bases respectively, with 13 bases between them. The CDR3 DNA sequence: TGTGCCAGCAGCTTTTTTTTTGCAGAAAACACCGGGGAGCTGTTTTTT. Translated: CASSFFFAENTGELFF.